These 30 T cell receptor beta chains were all obtained from the same sample, sequenced in a study of shared clonotypes between healthy human individuals. Data came from immunoSEQ multiplex PCR; TCRdb stores just in-frame clones and leaves some out. The sample lists 2,100,000 or so clones, under 97% occurring once. The sample taken for sequencing was naive CD4+ T cells sorted from blood. Subset given: CD45RA+ positively selected. Every receptor here comes from a man aged 18 to 30 in good health.

The chain employs TRBV7-9 and TRBJ1-3; unclear D gene. Germline lookup yields CDR1 SEHNR and CDR2 FQNEAQ (reference sequence). V was trimmed by 5 bases and J by 11 bases, leaving 19 bases between them. The CDR3 is 14 amino acids. CDR3 coding DNA: TGTGCCAGCAGCCCCCGGAAGTCTAGAGACGCCATATATTTT. It encodes CASSPRKSRDAIYF.

This clone has only a few counts. The chain has TRBV11-3 and TRBJ2-2; D could derive from TRBD1 or TRBD2 (5 bases each). V was shortened by 0 bases and J by 4 bases, with 12 bases between the two germline ends. CDR1 and CDR2 (germline): SGHNT, YENEEA. There are 16 residues in the CDR3. The CDR3 DNA sequence: TGTGCCAGCAGCTTAGATTCGGGGACCTTCACCGGGGAGCTGTTTTTT. Translating it yields CASSLDSGTFTGELFF.

The rearrangement joins TRBV4-3 to TRBJ2-5; 13 bases match TRBD2. The length of the CDR3 is 16 residues. Per germline, CDR1 LGHNA and CDR2 YSLEER. Losses at the gene ends were 4 bases for V and 4 bases for J; bases not matched to a gene: 6. CDR3: CASSLGLAGEGETQYF. DNA of the CDR3: TGCGCCAGCAGCCTCGGACTAGCGGGAGAGGGAGAGACCCAGTACTTC.

The chain recombines TRBV10-1 with TRBJ2-1; 7 nucleotides agree with TRBD2. After removal of 0 bases from V and 8 bases from J, the junction contained 10 bases not matched to a gene. Germline V gene data show CDR1 as WNHNN and CDR2 as SYGVQD (reference sequence). CDR3 length: 16 amino acids. The CDR3, as DNA: TGCGCCAGCAGTGAGTCGGTGGGAGGGCCTCGCTATGAGCAGTTCTTC. Its protein product is CASSESVGGPRYEQFF.

V gene TRBV10-2 combines with J gene TRBJ2-7; 8 positions match TRBD1. The CDR3 is 13 residues long. V trimming: 6 bases; J trimming: 6 bases; junction bases outside the gene matches: 7. Germline V gene lookup returns CDR1 WSHSY and CDR2 SAAADI. CDR3 nucleotides: TGCGCCAGCAGAGACAGGGGACACGCCGAGCAGTACTTC. Its protein is CASRDRGHAEQYF.

V and J are TRBV19 and TRBJ1-2, with 7 bases identical to TRBD1. V shed 5 bases and J 8 bases; nucleotides not matched to a gene: 17. The germline CDR1 and CDR2 sequences are LNHDA and SQIVND (reference sequence). This CDR3 has 16 residues. CDR3 loop: CASSLPTGSRPRGYTF. CDR3 bases: TGTGCCAGTAGTCTCCCGACAGGGTCCCGCCCTAGAGGCTACACCTTC.

The rearrangement links TRBV2 to TRBJ2-5; 11 bases map to TRBD1. Trimming removed 5 bases from V and 5 bases from J; junction bases left unmatched: 13. Looked up from germline, CDR1 is SNHLY and CDR2 is FYNNEI. CDR3 length: 17 amino acids. CDR3 sequence (DNA): TGTGCCAGCAGTTCCCGGACAGGGGGCGTCTTCGGGGAGACCCAGTACTTC. Amino acids: CASSSRTGGVFGETQYF.

This sequence joins TRBV5-5 and TRBJ1-4; D is unresolved. CDR1 and CDR2 from the germline V gene are SGHKS and YYEKEE (reference sequence). CDR3 length: 14 residues. V dropped 4 bases and J dropped 8 bases, with 15 bases sitting between them. The CDR3: CASSPSVLEEKLFF. The CDR3 DNA is TGTGCCAGCAGCCCATCGGTGTTGGAGGAAAAACTGTTTTTT.

This clone was observed a single time. The chain combines TRBV7-2 with TRBJ1-1; D not resolved. Trimming removed 3 bases at V and 1 base at J, with 9 bases between. CDR1 is SGHTA and CDR2 is FQGNSA in the germline V gene. The CDR3 runs to 14 residues. CDR3 amino acids: CASSFIAGNTEAFF. CDR3 nucleotide sequence: TGTGCCAGCAGCTTCATAGCCGGGAACACTGAAGCTTTCTTT.

The sample holds a few counts of this clone. V usage is TRBV30 and J usage is TRBJ1-2; TRBD1 aligns across 7 bases. Germline trimming cut 2 bases from V and 7 bases from J; bases unmatched to any gene: 10. Germline lookup yields CDR1 GTSNPN and CDR2 SVGIG (reference sequence). There are 14 residues in the CDR3. The CDR3 loop reads CAWSLTPGQTGYTF. CDR3 bases: TGTGCCTGGAGTCTTACTCCGGGACAGACTGGCTACACCTTC.

V and J are TRBV2 and TRBJ2-1; TRBD1 aligns across 8 bases. The CDR3 is 14 amino acids. Trimming at V came to 8 bases and at J to 3 bases, leaving 6 bases not matched to a gene. Germline V gives CDR1 SNHLY, CDR2 FYNNEI. CDR3 loop: CASLRDRNYNEQFF. The CDR3 nucleotides are TGTGCCAGCCTCCGGGACAGGAACTACAATGAGCAGTTCTTC.

As concerns this clone: Other DNA sequences from this sample encode an identical CDR3 as well. The gene calls are TRBV5-1 and TRBJ2-1; TRBD1 might be the D (6 bases). The CDR3 is made up of 11 amino acids. The V end was cut by 4 bases, the J end by 10 bases, with 9 bases between. Germline V lookup: CDR1 SGHRS, CDR2 YFSETQ. The CDR3 sequence: CASSPGVEQFF. For the CDR3, the DNA is TGCGCCAGCAGCCCAGGGGTCGAGCAGTTCTTC.

This sequence joins TRBV7-8 and TRBJ2-7, with TRBD2 matching over 9 bases. The V gene end was trimmed by 0 bases and the J gene end by 2 bases; junction bases not matched to a gene: 5. The CDR3 contains 16 residues. Germline lookup yields CDR1 SGHVS and CDR2 FQNEAQ. CDR3 protein: CASSLAGTSLTYEQYF. CDR3 DNA sequence: TGTGCCAGCAGCTTAGCCGGGACTAGCTTAACCTACGAGCAGTACTTC.

V is TRBV5-1 and J is TRBJ2-2; weak D call: TRBD1 (6 bases). CDR3 size: 14 residues. V was trimmed by 4 bases and J by 5 bases, leaving 12 bases between them. Germline V lookup: CDR1 SGHRS, CDR2 YFSETQ. CDR3 sequence: CASSPGQETGELFF. The CDR3 DNA follows: TGCGCCAGCAGCCCGGGACAAGAAACCGGGGAGCTGTTTTTT.

The chain employs TRBV10-3 and TRBJ1-6; 8 bases map to TRBD1. The CDR3 covers 16 residues. The junction had 9 bases not matched to a gene; V was cut back by 4 bases and J by 7 bases. Germline CDR1 and CDR2: ENHRY and SYGVKD. The CDR3 protein is CAISGAGGAWNSPLHF. The CDR3 DNA reads as TGTGCCATCAGTGGGGCAGGGGGCGCTTGGAATTCACCCCTCCACTTT.

Comments on this clone: Other DNA sequences in this sample translate to the same CDR3. The gene calls are TRBV9 and TRBJ1-6; TRBD1 might be the D (6 bases). V was trimmed by 0 bases and J by 9 bases, leaving 13 bases between them. The CDR3 totals 15 residues. Germline CDR1 is SGDLS and CDR2 is YYNGEE. CDR3 in amino acids: CASSVATGGGSPLHF. The DNA for the CDR3 is TGTGCCAGCAGCGTAGCTACAGGAGGGGGTTCACCCCTCCACTTT. Full variable domain (missing parts from reference TRBV9 and TRBJ1-6): DSGVTQTPKHLITATGQRVTLRCSPRSGDLSVYWYQQSLDQGLQFLIQYYNGEERAKGNILERFSAQQFPDLHSELNLSSLELGDSALYFCASSVATGGGSPLHFGNGTRLTVT.

The rearrangement links TRBV19 to TRBJ2-7, with no clear D. The V gene lost 1 base and the J gene lost 3 bases, with 7 bases spanning the gap. Germline CDR1 and CDR2: LNHDA and SQIVND (reference sequence). CDR3 size: 13 residues. In nucleotides, the CDR3 is TGTGCCAGTAGTATAGGACCTATCTACGAGCAGTACTTC. Amino acid sequence: CASSIGPIYEQYF. The full variable domain, completed using reference TRBV19 and TRBJ2-7, is DGGITQSPKYLFRKEGQNVTLSCEQNLNHDAMYWYRQDPGQGLRLIYYSQIVNDFQKGDIAEGYSVSREKKESFPLTVTSAQKNPTAFYLCASSIGPIYEQYFGPGTRLTVT.

This chain links TRBV5-8 with TRBJ2-3; TRBD2 matches at 7 bases. Trimming removed 4 bases from V and 2 bases from J; junction bases left unmatched: 7. CDR1 is SGHTS, CDR2 YDEGEE, per germline. This CDR3 comprises 15 residues. This CDR3 reads CASSRPGLPTDTQYF. The CDR3 bases are TGTGCCAGCAGCCGACCGGGACTACCCACAGATACGCAGTATTTT.

The CDR3 is CASSSSGLRTDTQYF. CDR3 bases: TGTGCCAGCAGCTCCTCGGGGCTCCGCACAGATACGCAGTATTTT. The chain employs TRBV7-2 and TRBJ2-3; D may correspond to TRBD1 or TRBD2 (5 bases each). The CDR3 runs to 15 residues. The germline gives CDR1 SGHTA, CDR2 FQGNSA. V lost 4 bases and J 1 base, leaving 12 bases between the germline ends.

The CDR3 spells CASSEVGGLSNYGYTF. For the CDR3, the DNA is TGTGCCAGCAGTGAAGTGGGCGGACTTTCTAACTATGGCTACACCTTC. The chain is built from TRBV6-1 and TRBJ1-2; D unresolved. Germline V gene sequence: CDR1 MNHNS, CDR2 SASEGT. CDR3 length: 16 amino acids. Trimming removed 1 base from V and 0 bases from J, with 12 bases in between.

The chain has TRBV6-5 and TRBJ2-3; tentatively, D is TRBD2 (6 bases). The CDR3 runs to 15 residues. CDR1 and CDR2 (germline): MNHEY, SVGAGI. V shed 2 bases and J shed 0 bases, with 9 bases lying between them. The CDR3 DNA follows: TGTGCCAGCAGTTACAGGGCGGGAAGCACAGATACGCAGTATTTT. Translation: CASSYRAGSTDTQYF.

The chain uses TRBV2 and TRBJ2-1; 7 bases agree with TRBD2. The germline gives CDR1 SNHLY, CDR2 FYNNEI. This CDR3 has 13 residues. Unmatched junction bases numbered 7, after V lost 6 bases and J lost 8 bases. CDR3 in DNA: TGTGCCAGCAGCACGGGGACTAATCATGAGCAGTTCTTC. It yields the protein CASSTGTNHEQFF.

The V and J genes are TRBV7-9 and TRBJ2-1; TRBD2 matches at 10 bases. Unmatched junction bases numbered 8, after V lost 5 bases and J lost 4 bases. CDR1 is SEHNR and CDR2 is FQNEAQ in the germline V gene (reference sequence). The CDR3 runs to 16 residues. CDR3 protein: CASSLSGGTLYNEQFF. As DNA, the CDR3 is TGTGCCAGCAGCCTTAGCGGGGGGACTCTTTACAATGAGCAGTTCTTC.

This clone was detected once. This chain joins TRBV6-1 and TRBJ1-1, with a weak D call TRBD1 (6 bases). The CDR3 runs to 17 residues. The germline gives CDR1 MNHNS, CDR2 SASEGT. V gave up 3 bases and J gave up 1 base, with 18 bases separating them. CDR3 nucleotide sequence: TGTGCCAGCAGTGATCCGCTACAGGGTCGTCGGAACACTGAAGCTTTCTTT. Its protein is CASSDPLQGRRNTEAFF.

The DNA for the CDR3 is TGTGCCAGTAGTGAGACAGCTACCTACGAGCAGTACTTC. This sequence encodes CASSETATYEQYF. V gene TRBV19 combines with J gene TRBJ2-7, with a tentative D call TRBD1 (5 bases). V was shortened by 5 bases and J by 2 bases, with 10 bases between the two germline ends. Germline V gene sequence: CDR1 LNHDA, CDR2 SQIVND (reference sequence). There are 13 residues in the CDR3. Looking up the rest from reference TRBV19 and TRBJ2-7 gives the full variable domain: DGGITQSPKYLFRKEGQNVTLSCEQNLNHDAMYWYRQDPGQGLRLIYYSQIVNDFQKGDIAEGYSVSREKKESFPLTVTSAQKNPTAFYLCASSETATYEQYFGPGTRLTVT.

The chain is built from TRBV7-9 and TRBJ1-1, with 7 bases matching TRBD1. Losses at the gene ends were 6 bases for V and 11 bases for J; bases not matched to a gene: 6. The CDR3 length is 11 residues. Germline-derived CDR1 and CDR2 are SEHNR and FQNEAQ (reference sequence). The CDR3 spells CASSRQGGAFF. The CDR3 DNA is TGTGCCAGCAGTCGCCAGGGGGGGGCTTTCTTT.

The chain is built from TRBV15 and TRBJ1-5; TRBD1 might be the D (6 bases). The V end was cut by 4 bases, the J end by 0 bases, with 16 bases between. The length of the CDR3 is 17 residues. CDR1 and CDR2 (germline): LNHNV, YYDKDF (reference sequence). CDR3 sequence: CATSKNRGTVSNQPQHF. In DNA form, the CDR3 reads TGTGCCACCAGCAAAAATAGGGGGACCGTTAGCAATCAGCCCCAGCATTTT.

This clone came up once. This chain links TRBV2 with TRBJ1-6; D not certain. V was cut by 0 bases and J by 11 bases, with 5 bases left in between. This CDR3 is built from 12 residues. From germline, CDR1 is SNHLY and CDR2 FYNNEI. CDR3 residues: CASSEAVPPLHF. CDR3 in DNA: TGTGCCAGCAGTGAAGCTGTTCCACCCCTCCACTTT.

This clone is a singleton in its sample. The chain has TRBV5-5 and TRBJ1-4, with D unresolved. From germline, CDR1 is SGHKS and CDR2 YYEKEE (reference sequence). Trimming shortened V by 4 bases and J by 0 bases, and 4 bases separated the two germline ends. The CDR3 spans 13 residues. This CDR3 reads CASSGATNEKLFF. CDR3 coding DNA: TGTGCCAGCAGCGGTGCAACTAATGAAAAACTGTTTTTT.

In DNA, the CDR3 is TGTGCCAGCAGTTACCGGGGGTCTAGCTCTGGAAACACCATATATTTT. This codes for CASSYRGSSSGNTIYF. The V and J genes are TRBV6-6 and TRBJ1-3; D is possibly TRBD1 (5 bases). CDR1 is MNHNY and CDR2 is SVGAGI in the germline V gene (reference sequence). V lost 2 bases, J lost 0 bases, and 11 bases lay in between. The CDR3 is 16 residues long.